The subject of this entry is one TCR beta chain. The antigen remains undetermined. These data belong to a study of cytomegalovirus exposure and HLA in healthy donors. The study's findings and limits: A later examination showed that TCR association rates differed by HLA locus, with DRB1 most and HLA-C fewest.

The CDR3 consists of 13 residues. With V trimmed by 5 bases and J by 5 bases, 2 bases remained unmatched. The germline CDR1 and CDR2 sequences are MDHEN and SYDVKM. The PCR had 60 Vbeta and 13 Jbeta primers. This table comes from immunoSEQ multiplex PCR, and its TCRdb copy is limited to in-frame clones, with some not included. The sample includes some 150,000 clones, over 70% of them seen just once. The gene calls are TRBV28 and TRBJ2-7; TRBD1 matches at 11 bases. This clonotype was obtained from a man aged 25 to 45 in good health and CMV-seronegative. Sample: PBMCs. This CDR3 reads CASSRDRGNEQYF. The CDR3 DNA reads TGTGCCAGCAGTCGGGACAGGGGGAACGAGCAGTACTTC.